This entry lists 4 T cell receptor beta chains sequenced from one sample in a study of CD8 T cells in Susac syndrome. Random hexamers were used to reverse transcribe the RNA input (roughly 0.5 to 1 ug). TCRdb redid the calling of the immunoSEQ multiplex PCR reads with MiXCR, one entry per CDR3 protein. The sample records 400,000 or so distinct CDR3 sequences, roughly 85% being singletons. The source material was CD8+ T cells from PBMCs. All receptors derive from a human donor with multiple sclerosis.

CDR3 sequence: CAFFGTSGRESSYNEQFF. For the CDR3, the DNA is TGTGCCTTTTTTGGGACTAGCGGGAGGGAAAGCTCCTACAATGAGCAGTTCTTC. The chain carries TRBV30 and TRBJ2-1; 16 nucleotides align to TRBD2. The J segment lost 0 bases and the V segment lost 7 bases, leaving 9 bases of the junction unmatched. Germline assignment: CDR1 GTSNPN and CDR2 SVGIG (reference sequence). This CDR3 is built from 18 residues.

This sequence joins TRBV28 and TRBJ2-7; D is ambiguous. Looked up from germline, CDR1 is MDHEN and CDR2 is SYDVKM. The CDR3 is 13 amino acids. V was shortened by 3 bases and J by 2 bases, with 8 bases between the two germline ends. The CDR3 nucleotides are TGTGCCAGCAGTTTTTTCAGTGCCTACGAGCAGTACTTC. This sequence encodes CASSFFSAYEQYF. Filled out from reference TRBV28 and TRBJ2-7, the complete variable domain reads DVKVTQSSRYLVKRTGEKVFLECVQDMDHENMFWYRQDPGLGLRLIYFSYDVKMKEKGDIPEGYSVSREKKERFSLILESASTNQTSMYLCASSFFSAYEQYFGPGTRLTVT.

For this clonotype: Its ends do not fully match the called genes, so a read error is possible. The J gene is TRBJ2-1, the V gene TRBV14; D not resolved. From germline, CDR1 is SGHDN and CDR2 FVKESK. This CDR3 spans 12 amino acids. In nucleotides, the CDR3 is TGTGCCAGCAGCCAAGGCGGAACGACCCTTCGCTTC. This translates into CASSQGGTTLRF.

This sequence joins TRBV29-1 and TRBJ1-2; 7 bases fit TRBD1. The CDR3 has 13 residues. Trimming at V came to 5 bases and at J to 3 bases, leaving 6 bases not matched to a gene. CDR1 SQVTM and CDR2 ANQGSEA come from the germline V gene. CDR3: CSVYDRVDYGYTF. The CDR3, as DNA: TGCAGCGTTTACGACAGGGTTGACTATGGCTACACCTTC. Filled out from reference TRBV29-1 and TRBJ1-2, the complete variable domain reads SAVISQKPSRDICQRGTSLTIQCQVDSQVTMMFWYRQQPGQSLTLIATANQGSEATYESGFVIDKFPISRPNLTFSTLTVSNMSPEDSSIYLCSVYDRVDYGYTFGSGTRLTVV.